This T cell receptor beta chain was sequenced during a study of T cell responses to AZD1222 COVID-19 vaccine. Study context: Second doses were pooled across both intervals (about 4 or about 12 weeks). Study-level points and caveats: Recipients of AZD1222 seropositive at baseline numbered only 5 or 6.

The germline V gene encodes CDR1 MNHEY and CDR2 SVGEGT. V was pared by 5 bases and J by 8 bases, with 8 bases of the junction left unmatched. The CDR3 is 13 residues long. TCRdb's copy holds only in-frame clones and misses some; the assay was immunoSEQ multiplex PCR. The profile covers more than 95,000 clones, with about nine tenths appearing a single time and about 7% taken by the ten largest. As regards this clone: Its antigen is still unknown. Other DNA sequences of this sample code for an identical CDR3.

The material was peripheral blood, obtained on day 0 of AZD1222 vaccination. The clonotype was recovered from an adult in good health. This rearrangement joins TRBV6-2 or TRBV6-3 to TRBJ1-2, with 7 bases aligning to TRBD1. CDR3 loop: CASSPRGRGGYTF. CDR3 nucleotide sequence: TGTGCCAGCAGTCCGAGGGGGCGCGGAGGCTACACCTTC.